Given below is one TCR beta chain in context. Method: immunoSEQ multiplex PCR; TCRdb's copy keeps in-frame clones and lacks some. The table has 630,000 or so clones, 70% to 90% seen once. The data belong to a study of shared T cell receptors in the human thymus. CDR3 length: 15 amino acids. Trimming removed 7 bases from V and 6 bases from J, with 19 bases in between. Germline CDR1 is MNHNS and CDR2 is SASEGT. The same data also went into a second study, on human thymus T cells. That source adds: Healthy Finnish infants undergoing corrective surgery for congenital heart defects were used as donors. Resections that were taken during corrective heart surgery supplied the thymus tissue. Use of V and J genes seemed skewed within the thymic and blood repertoires.

The clonotype was recovered from a boy younger than two with a congenital heart defect. The sample consisted of thymocytes. The V and J genes are TRBV6-1 and TRBJ2-1, with D possibly matching TRBD1 (6 bases). CDR3: CASTQTGTRVNEQFF. The CDR3 nucleotides read TGTGCCAGCACCCAGACCGGGACACGGGTCAATGAGCAGTTCTTC.